A selection of T cell receptor beta chains follows, all from one sample in a study of human T cells and chemical hapten exposure. TCRdb used MiXCR to reprocess the RACE reads, holding one entry per CDR3 protein. Found here are 39,000 or so distinct CDR3 sequences, under 5% of them singletons; the top ten hold approximately 24%. The sample here was whole blood, taken in connection with sensitization to the hapten diphenylcyclopropenone (DPC). These receptors all come from a man aged 50 to 59 with alopecia areata. Some clones in this sample may be carry-over from other donors' samples. Both conserved end residues are part of each CDR3. The order of the fields is D gene, CDR3 length, clone size, V gene, J gene, CDR3 DNA, CDR3 protein. D genes are given only for firm matches. Clone sizes are given selectively: once, few, many, or a class where the clone is expanded.

d_call: TRBD2; cdr3_length: 18; clone_size: -; v_call: TRBV12-5; j_call: TRBJ2-1; cdr3_nt: TGTGCTAGTGGTTTGGTAAGGTTGGGGACTAGCTCCTACAATGAGCAGTTCTTC; cdr3_aa: CASGLVRLGTSSYNEQFF
d_call: -; cdr3_length: 15; clone_size: many; v_call: TRBV15; j_call: TRBJ2-1; cdr3_nt: TGTGCCACCAGCAGAGGATCCCTACCCTACAATGAGCAGTTCTTC; cdr3_aa: CATSRGSLPYNEQFF
d_call: TRBD2; cdr3_length: 14; clone_size: many; v_call: TRBV29-1; j_call: TRBJ2-3; cdr3_nt: TGCAGCGTTGATTTGCGGGAGAGCACAGATACGCAGTATTTT; cdr3_aa: CSVDLRESTDTQYF
d_call: TRBD2; cdr3_length: 15; clone_size: few; v_call: TRBV19; j_call: TRBJ2-7; cdr3_nt: TGTGCCAGTAGTCCGGGACTAGCGGGAGAGAGTGAGCAGTACTTC; cdr3_aa: CASSPGLAGESEQYF
d_call: -; cdr3_length: 16; clone_size: many; v_call: TRBV27; j_call: TRBJ1-5; cdr3_nt: TGTGCCAGCAGTTCTTTTTGGGGACTTAGCAATCAGCCCCAGCATTTT; cdr3_aa: CASSSFWGLSNQPQHF
d_call: -; cdr3_length: 12; clone_size: many; v_call: TRBV27; j_call: TRBJ1-1; cdr3_nt: TGTGCCAGCAGTCAGGGAAACACTGAAGCTTTCTTT; cdr3_aa: CASSQGNTEAFF
d_call: -; cdr3_length: 12; clone_size: many; v_call: TRBV20-1; j_call: TRBJ1-1; cdr3_nt: TGCAGTGCTGGAATAGGGGACACTGAAGCTTTCTTT; cdr3_aa: CSAGIGDTEAFF
d_call: -; cdr3_length: 12; clone_size: many; v_call: TRBV12-3/TRBV12-4; j_call: TRBJ2-4; cdr3_nt: TGTGCCAGCTCTATCGGGGCTAGAATTCAGTACTTC; cdr3_aa: CASSIGARIQYF
d_call: -; cdr3_length: 12; clone_size: many; v_call: TRBV5-5; j_call: TRBJ2-3; cdr3_nt: TGTGCCAGCAGCTTGACCCAGGATACGCAGTATTTT; cdr3_aa: CASSLTQDTQYF
d_call: TRBD2; cdr3_length: 14; clone_size: many; v_call: TRBV27; j_call: TRBJ2-1; cdr3_nt: TGTGCCAGCAGTTTTAGCGGGTCCCACAATGAGCAGTTCTTC; cdr3_aa: CASSFSGSHNEQFF
d_call: TRBD2; cdr3_length: 16; clone_size: few; v_call: TRBV6-2/TRBV6-3; j_call: TRBJ2-1; cdr3_nt: TGTGCCAGCAGCCGGACTAGCGCGAGCTCCTACAATGAGCAGTTCTTC; cdr3_aa: CASSRTSASSYNEQFF
d_call: -; cdr3_length: 15; clone_size: many; v_call: TRBV20-1; j_call: TRBJ2-5; cdr3_nt: TGCAGTGCCGGGATTCCAGGGGTCGGGCAAGAGACCCAGTACTTC; cdr3_aa: CSAGIPGVGQETQYF
d_call: TRBD1; cdr3_length: 14; clone_size: few; v_call: TRBV18; j_call: TRBJ1-1; cdr3_nt: TGTGCCAGCTCACCAGGGACAGTGAACACTGAAGCTTTCTTT; cdr3_aa: CASSPGTVNTEAFF
d_call: -; cdr3_length: 15; clone_size: -; v_call: TRBV5-1; j_call: TRBJ1-2; cdr3_nt: TGCGCCAGCAGCTTGGTGACAGAAAAAAACTATGGCTACACCTTC; cdr3_aa: CASSLVTEKNYGYTF
d_call: TRBD1; cdr3_length: 14; clone_size: many; v_call: TRBV28; j_call: TRBJ2-5; cdr3_nt: TGTGCCAGCAGTTTGGGACAGGGAGGAGAGACCCAGTACTTC; cdr3_aa: CASSLGQGGETQYF
d_call: -; cdr3_length: 13; clone_size: few; v_call: TRBV4-1; j_call: TRBJ2-5; cdr3_nt: TGCGCCAGCAGCCAAGATCAGGAAGAGACCCAGTACTTC; cdr3_aa: CASSQDQEETQYF
d_call: -; cdr3_length: 13; clone_size: many; v_call: TRBV2; j_call: TRBJ1-1; cdr3_nt: TGTGCCAGCAGTGAAATTGAAAACACTGAAGCTTTCTTT; cdr3_aa: CASSEIENTEAFF
d_call: TRBD1; cdr3_length: 18; clone_size: many; v_call: TRBV27; j_call: TRBJ1-5; cdr3_nt: TGTGCCAGCAGTTTAGCCTACACCGGGACAGGGAGGCGTCAGCCCCAGCATTTT; cdr3_aa: CASSLAYTGTGRRQPQHF
d_call: -; cdr3_length: 14; clone_size: -; v_call: TRBV19; j_call: TRBJ1-5; cdr3_nt: TGTGCCAGTAGTAAAACTAATAGCAATCAGCCCCAGCATTTT; cdr3_aa: CASSKTNSNQPQHF
d_call: -; cdr3_length: 17; clone_size: many; v_call: TRBV5-1; j_call: TRBJ2-6; cdr3_nt: TGCGCCAGCCGGACCGCCCCCGCTAGCTCTGGGGCCAACGTCCTGACTTTC; cdr3_aa: CASRTAPASSGANVLTF
d_call: TRBD1; cdr3_length: 15; clone_size: many; v_call: TRBV10-3; j_call: TRBJ2-5; cdr3_nt: TGTGCCATCACCGCGGACAGGGGGGACCAAGAGACCCAGTACTTC; cdr3_aa: CAITADRGDQETQYF
d_call: -; cdr3_length: 13; clone_size: many; v_call: TRBV20-1; j_call: TRBJ1-4; cdr3_nt: TGCAGTGCTAGGGACAGTCAAAATGAAAAACTGTTTTTT; cdr3_aa: CSARDSQNEKLFF
d_call: -; cdr3_length: 12; clone_size: many; v_call: TRBV6-2/TRBV6-3; j_call: TRBJ2-4; cdr3_nt: TGTGCCAGCAGTTGGACACAAAACATTCAGTACTTC; cdr3_aa: CASSWTQNIQYF
d_call: -; cdr3_length: 14; clone_size: many; v_call: TRBV12-3/TRBV12-4; j_call: TRBJ1-1; cdr3_nt: TGTGCCAGCAGTTTAGATCAGGTGAACACTGAAGCTTTCTTT; cdr3_aa: CASSLDQVNTEAFF
d_call: -; cdr3_length: 11; clone_size: many; v_call: TRBV12-3/TRBV12-4; j_call: TRBJ2-5; cdr3_nt: TGTGCCAGCAGTGCCATGGACCCCCCCTACTTC; cdr3_aa: CASSAMDPPYF
d_call: -; cdr3_length: 14; clone_size: few; v_call: TRBV29-1; j_call: TRBJ1-4; cdr3_nt: TGCAGCGCCCAGGGGCGGGGGACTAATGAAAAACTGTTTTTT; cdr3_aa: CSAQGRGTNEKLFF
d_call: -; cdr3_length: 13; clone_size: many; v_call: TRBV12-3/TRBV12-4; j_call: TRBJ2-5; cdr3_nt: TGTGCCAGCAGTTCGGGGGTGGCGGAGACCCAGTACTTC; cdr3_aa: CASSSGVAETQYF
d_call: TRBD2; cdr3_length: 15; clone_size: many; v_call: TRBV27; j_call: TRBJ2-5; cdr3_nt: TGTGCCAGCAGTTATGTAGCGGGAGGGCCTGAGACCCAGTACTTC; cdr3_aa: CASSYVAGGPETQYF
d_call: -; cdr3_length: 14; clone_size: many; v_call: TRBV3-1; j_call: TRBJ1-6; cdr3_nt: TGTGCCAGCAGCCAAGAAAACTTAAATTCACCCCTCCACTTT; cdr3_aa: CASSQENLNSPLHF
d_call: TRBD1; cdr3_length: 13; clone_size: many; v_call: TRBV2; j_call: TRBJ2-1; cdr3_nt: TGTGCCACCCAGGGACAGCTATACAATGAGCAGTTCTTC; cdr3_aa: CATQGQLYNEQFF
d_call: -; cdr3_length: 13; clone_size: few; v_call: TRBV29-1; j_call: TRBJ2-2; cdr3_nt: TGCAGCGTTGGACTCCCAAACACCGGGGAGCTGTTTTTT; cdr3_aa: CSVGLPNTGELFF
d_call: TRBD1; cdr3_length: 13; clone_size: many; v_call: TRBV5-1; j_call: TRBJ1-1; cdr3_nt: TGCGCCAGCAGCATTACAGGGGCGACTGAAGCTTTCTTT; cdr3_aa: CASSITGATEAFF
d_call: -; cdr3_length: 18; clone_size: many; v_call: TRBV23-1; j_call: TRBJ2-7; cdr3_nt: TGCGCCAGCAGTGAACACCCTGCCCCGGGACCCCCGCACCACGAGCAGTACTTC; cdr3_aa: CASSEHPAPGPPHHEQYF
d_call: -; cdr3_length: 14; clone_size: many; v_call: TRBV6-1; j_call: TRBJ2-7; cdr3_nt: TGTGCCAGCAGTGAACAGGGAAGAGAGGACGAGCAGTACTTC; cdr3_aa: CASSEQGREDEQYF
d_call: TRBD2; cdr3_length: 15; clone_size: medium-sized; v_call: TRBV10-2; j_call: TRBJ2-2; cdr3_nt: TGCGCCAGCAGCCAACTAGCGGGTGGGACCGGGGAGCTGTTTTTT; cdr3_aa: CASSQLAGGTGELFF
d_call: TRBD2; cdr3_length: 14; clone_size: few; v_call: TRBV18; j_call: TRBJ2-1; cdr3_nt: TGTGCCAGCTCACGGACTAGCGAGAACAATGAGCAGTTCTTC; cdr3_aa: CASSRTSENNEQFF
d_call: -; cdr3_length: 17; clone_size: many; v_call: TRBV9; j_call: TRBJ2-6; cdr3_nt: TGTGCCAGCAGCGCTCTAACTCCCGGATCTGGGGCCAACGTCCTGACTTTC; cdr3_aa: CASSALTPGSGANVLTF
d_call: -; cdr3_length: 12; clone_size: many; v_call: TRBV20-1; j_call: TRBJ1-4; cdr3_nt: TGCAGTGCTCAGACGGTGAATGAAAAACTGTTTTTT; cdr3_aa: CSAQTVNEKLFF
d_call: -; cdr3_length: 17; clone_size: many; v_call: TRBV5-1; j_call: TRBJ2-5; cdr3_nt: TGCGCCAGCAGCTTGGGTAGCGGCCCCCCGATCAAAGAGACCCAGTACTTC; cdr3_aa: CASSLGSGPPIKETQYF
d_call: -; cdr3_length: 13; clone_size: many; v_call: TRBV7-2; j_call: TRBJ1-1; cdr3_nt: TGTGCCAGCAGCTTAGCAGCGCCCACTGAAGCTTTCTTT; cdr3_aa: CASSLAAPTEAFF
d_call: TRBD1; cdr3_length: 15; clone_size: many; v_call: TRBV11-2; j_call: TRBJ2-7; cdr3_nt: TGTGCCAGCAGCTCAGGGACAGGGGGGTCCTACGAGCAGTACTTC; cdr3_aa: CASSSGTGGSYEQYF
d_call: TRBD1; cdr3_length: 10; clone_size: many; v_call: TRBV6-5; j_call: TRBJ2-7; cdr3_nt: TGTGCGACAGGGCGCTACGAGCAGTACTTC; cdr3_aa: CATGRYEQYF
d_call: -; cdr3_length: 14; clone_size: many; v_call: TRBV29-1; j_call: TRBJ2-5; cdr3_nt: TGCAGCGTGGCCCGGGCAGGGGGGGAAGAGACCCAGTACTTC; cdr3_aa: CSVARAGGEETQYF
d_call: -; cdr3_length: 13; clone_size: -; v_call: TRBV19; j_call: TRBJ1-5; cdr3_nt: TGTGCCAGTAGTGGAGGGGGCAATCAGCCCCAGCATTTT; cdr3_aa: CASSGGGNQPQHF
d_call: -; cdr3_length: 15; clone_size: many; v_call: TRBV5-1; j_call: TRBJ2-2; cdr3_nt: TGCGCCAGCAGCTTGGCCCCGGGGGCGGTCGGGGAGCTGTTTTTT; cdr3_aa: CASSLAPGAVGELFF
d_call: TRBD2; cdr3_length: 16; clone_size: many; v_call: TRBV6-2/TRBV6-3; j_call: TRBJ2-1; cdr3_nt: TGTGCCAGCAGTCGGGCTCTAGCGGACTCCTACAATGAGCAGTTCTTC; cdr3_aa: CASSRALADSYNEQFF
d_call: -; cdr3_length: 13; clone_size: many; v_call: TRBV7-2; j_call: TRBJ2-5; cdr3_nt: TGTGCCAGCAGCTCTAAGAGGGTGGAGACCCAGTACTTC; cdr3_aa: CASSSKRVETQYF
d_call: -; cdr3_length: 12; clone_size: many; v_call: TRBV18; j_call: TRBJ2-3; cdr3_nt: TGTGCCAGCTCACCAACAGCAGATACGCAGTATTTT; cdr3_aa: CASSPTADTQYF
d_call: -; cdr3_length: 12; clone_size: many; v_call: TRBV7-9; j_call: TRBJ1-1; cdr3_nt: TGTGCCAGCAGCTCGGGGCTCCTCGAAGCTTTCTTT; cdr3_aa: CASSSGLLEAFF
d_call: TRBD2; cdr3_length: 21; clone_size: many; v_call: TRBV5-4; j_call: TRBJ2-1; cdr3_nt: TGTGCCAGCGCCCTCCTTTCTAGCGGGAGTTCGTATTTACGCATTTACAATGAGCAGTTCTTC; cdr3_aa: CASALLSSGSSYLRIYNEQFF
d_call: TRBD2; cdr3_length: 16; clone_size: many; v_call: TRBV6-2/TRBV6-3; j_call: TRBJ2-7; cdr3_nt: TGTGCCAGCTTAGAACGACTAGCGGGTGCTACCTACGAGCAGTACTTC; cdr3_aa: CASLERLAGATYEQYF
d_call: -; cdr3_length: 14; clone_size: -; v_call: TRBV19; j_call: TRBJ1-5; cdr3_nt: TGTGCCAGTAGCCTCTTACCCGGCAATCAGCCCCAGCATTTT; cdr3_aa: CASSLLPGNQPQHF
d_call: -; cdr3_length: 14; clone_size: many; v_call: TRBV28; j_call: TRBJ1-4; cdr3_nt: TGTGCCAGCAGTCAGGGACCCCGAGAAAAAAAACTGTTTTTT; cdr3_aa: CASSQGPREKKLFF
d_call: -; cdr3_length: 13; clone_size: few; v_call: TRBV2; j_call: TRBJ1-5; cdr3_nt: TGTGCCAGCAGTGGGGGGGTTAATCAGCCCCAGCATTTT; cdr3_aa: CASSGGVNQPQHF